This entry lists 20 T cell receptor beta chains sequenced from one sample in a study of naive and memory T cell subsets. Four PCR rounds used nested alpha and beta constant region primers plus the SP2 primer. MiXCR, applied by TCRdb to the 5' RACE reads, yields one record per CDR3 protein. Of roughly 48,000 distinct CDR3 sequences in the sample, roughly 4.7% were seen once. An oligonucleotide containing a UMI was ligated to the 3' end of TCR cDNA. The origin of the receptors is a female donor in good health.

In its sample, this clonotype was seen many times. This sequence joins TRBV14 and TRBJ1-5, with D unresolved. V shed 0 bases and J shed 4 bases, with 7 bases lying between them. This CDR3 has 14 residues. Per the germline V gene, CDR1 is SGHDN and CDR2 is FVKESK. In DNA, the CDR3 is TGTGCCAGCAGCCAAGATCCGGGGAATCAGCCCCAGCATTTT. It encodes CASSQDPGNQPQHF.

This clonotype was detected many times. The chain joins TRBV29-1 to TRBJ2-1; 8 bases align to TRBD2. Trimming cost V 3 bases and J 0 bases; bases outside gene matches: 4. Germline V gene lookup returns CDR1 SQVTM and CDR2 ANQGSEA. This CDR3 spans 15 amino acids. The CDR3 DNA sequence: TGCAGCGTTGATAGCGGGATGAGCTCCTACAATGAGCAGTTCTTC. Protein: CSVDSGMSSYNEQFF.

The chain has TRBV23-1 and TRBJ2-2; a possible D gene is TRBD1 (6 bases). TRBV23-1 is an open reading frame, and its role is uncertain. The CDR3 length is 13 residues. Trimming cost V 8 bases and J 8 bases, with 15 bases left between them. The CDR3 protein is CASATGSGGELFF. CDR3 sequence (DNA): TGCGCCAGCGCTACAGGGTCGGGAGGGGAGCTGTTTTTT.

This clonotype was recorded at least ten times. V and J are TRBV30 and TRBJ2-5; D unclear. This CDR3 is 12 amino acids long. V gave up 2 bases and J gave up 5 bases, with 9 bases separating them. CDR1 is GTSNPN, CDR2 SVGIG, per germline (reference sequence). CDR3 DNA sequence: TGTGCCTGGAGTCCTCAAGGGGAGACCCAGTACTTC. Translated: CAWSPQGETQYF. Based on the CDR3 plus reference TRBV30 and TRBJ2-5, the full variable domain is SQTIHQWPATLVQPVGSPLSLECTVEGTSNPNLYWYRQAAGRGLQLLFYSVGIGQISSEVPQNLSASRPQDRQFILSSKKLLLSDSGFYLCAWSPQGETQYFGPGTRLLVL.

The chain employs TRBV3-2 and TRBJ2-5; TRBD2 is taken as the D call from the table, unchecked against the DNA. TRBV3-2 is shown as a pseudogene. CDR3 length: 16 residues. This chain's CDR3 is CASSQVAGRALETQYF. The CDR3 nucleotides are TGTGCCAGCAGCCAAGTCGCCGGGAGGGCTCTGGAGACCCAGTACTTC.

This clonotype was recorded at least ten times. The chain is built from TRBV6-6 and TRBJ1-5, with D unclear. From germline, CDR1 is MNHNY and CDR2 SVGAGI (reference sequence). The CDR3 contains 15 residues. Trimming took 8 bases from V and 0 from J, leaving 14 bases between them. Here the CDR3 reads CASESPDYSNQPQHF. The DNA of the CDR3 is TGTGCCAGCGAATCACCCGATTATAGCAATCAGCCCCAGCATTTT.

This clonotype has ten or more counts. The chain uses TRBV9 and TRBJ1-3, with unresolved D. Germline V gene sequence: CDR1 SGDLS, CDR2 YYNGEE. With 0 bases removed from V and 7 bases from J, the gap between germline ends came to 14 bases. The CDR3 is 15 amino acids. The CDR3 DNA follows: TGTGCCAGCAGCGTAGCGGCCTCCTCCGTCAACACCATATATTTT. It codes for CASSVAASSVNTIYF.

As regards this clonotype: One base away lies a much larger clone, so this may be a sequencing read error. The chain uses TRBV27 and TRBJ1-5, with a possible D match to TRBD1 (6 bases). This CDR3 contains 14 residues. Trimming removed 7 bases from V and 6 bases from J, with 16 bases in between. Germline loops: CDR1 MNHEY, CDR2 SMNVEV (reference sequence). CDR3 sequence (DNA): TGTGCCAGCACCACCGTGGGGGGGCGTCAGCCCCAGCATTTT. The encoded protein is CASTTVGGRQPQHF.

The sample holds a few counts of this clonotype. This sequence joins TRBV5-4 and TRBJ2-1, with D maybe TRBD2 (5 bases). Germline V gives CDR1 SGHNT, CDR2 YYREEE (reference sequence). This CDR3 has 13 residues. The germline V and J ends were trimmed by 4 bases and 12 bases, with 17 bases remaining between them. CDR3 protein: CASSTPVGKGQFF. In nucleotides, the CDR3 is TGTGCCAGCAGCACCCCCGTCGGGAAGGGGCAGTTCTTC.

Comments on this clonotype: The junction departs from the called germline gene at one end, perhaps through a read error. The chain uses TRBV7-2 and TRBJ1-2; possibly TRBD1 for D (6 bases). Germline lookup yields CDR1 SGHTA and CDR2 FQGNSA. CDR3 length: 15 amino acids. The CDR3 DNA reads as TGTGCCAGCAGCTTAATCGGGGGGCAGGGCCATGGCGACACCTTC. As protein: CASSLIGGQGHGDTF. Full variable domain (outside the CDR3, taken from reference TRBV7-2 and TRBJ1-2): GAGVSQSPSNKVTEKGKDVELRCDPISGHTALYWYRQSLGQGLEFLIYFQGNSAPDKSGLPSDRFSAERTGGSVSTLTIQRTQQEDSAVYLCASSLIGGQGHGDTFGSGTRLTVV.

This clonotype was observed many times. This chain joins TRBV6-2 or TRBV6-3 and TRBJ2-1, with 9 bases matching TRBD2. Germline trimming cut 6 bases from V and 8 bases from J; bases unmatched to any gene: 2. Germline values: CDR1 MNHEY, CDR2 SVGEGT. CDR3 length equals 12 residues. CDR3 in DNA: TGTGCCAGCAGCAGACTAGCGGATGAGCAGTTCTTC. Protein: CASSRLADEQFF.

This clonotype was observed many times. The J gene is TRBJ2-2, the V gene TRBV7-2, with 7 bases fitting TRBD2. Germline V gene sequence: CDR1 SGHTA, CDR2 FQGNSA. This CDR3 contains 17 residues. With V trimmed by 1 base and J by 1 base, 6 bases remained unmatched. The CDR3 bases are TGTGCCAGCAGCTTAGAGGGGTCTAGCGGGAACACCGGGGAGCTGTTTTTT. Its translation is CASSLEGSSGNTGELFF.

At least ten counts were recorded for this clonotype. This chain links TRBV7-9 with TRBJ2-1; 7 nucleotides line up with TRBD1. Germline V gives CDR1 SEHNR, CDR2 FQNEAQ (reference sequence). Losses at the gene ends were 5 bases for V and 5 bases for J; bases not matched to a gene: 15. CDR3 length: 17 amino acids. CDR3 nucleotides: TGTGCCAGCAGCCGTGAGAAATCCCTGGACAGGAACAATGAGCAGTTCTTC. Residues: CASSREKSLDRNNEQFF.

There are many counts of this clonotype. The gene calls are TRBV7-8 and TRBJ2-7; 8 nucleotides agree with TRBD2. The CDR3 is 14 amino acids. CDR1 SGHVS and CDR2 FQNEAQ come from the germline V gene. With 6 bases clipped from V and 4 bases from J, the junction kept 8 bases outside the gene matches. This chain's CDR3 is CASRGLARNYEQYF. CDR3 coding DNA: TGTGCCAGCAGAGGACTAGCCCGAAATTACGAGCAGTACTTC.

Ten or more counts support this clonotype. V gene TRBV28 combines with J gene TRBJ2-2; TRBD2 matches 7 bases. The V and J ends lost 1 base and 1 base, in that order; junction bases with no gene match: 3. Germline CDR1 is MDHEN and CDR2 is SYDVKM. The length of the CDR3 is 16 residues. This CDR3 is CASSLSGRKNTGELFF. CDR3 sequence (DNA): TGTGCCAGCAGTTTATCCGGGAGGAAGAACACCGGGGAGCTGTTTTTT.

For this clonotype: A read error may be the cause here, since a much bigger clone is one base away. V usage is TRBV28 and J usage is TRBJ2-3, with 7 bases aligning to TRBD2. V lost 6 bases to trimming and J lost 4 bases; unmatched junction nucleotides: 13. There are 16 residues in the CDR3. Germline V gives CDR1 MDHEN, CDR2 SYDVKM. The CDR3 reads CASRRTLASSADTQYF. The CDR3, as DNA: TGTGCCAGCAGAAGAACACTAGCGTCTAGCGCAGATACGCAGTATTTT. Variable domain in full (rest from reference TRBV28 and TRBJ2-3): DVKVTQSSRYLVKRTGEKVFLECVQDMDHENMFWYRQDPGLGLRLIYFSYDVKMKEKGDIPEGYSVSREKKERFSLILESASTNQTSMYLCASRRTLASSADTQYFGPGTRLTVL.

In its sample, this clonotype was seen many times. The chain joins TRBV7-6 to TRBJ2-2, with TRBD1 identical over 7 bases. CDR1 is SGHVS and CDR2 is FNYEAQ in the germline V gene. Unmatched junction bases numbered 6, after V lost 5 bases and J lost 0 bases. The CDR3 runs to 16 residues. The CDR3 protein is CASSRRTGANTGELFF. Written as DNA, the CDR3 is TGTGCCAGCAGCCGCCGAACAGGGGCGAACACCGGGGAGCTGTTTTTT.

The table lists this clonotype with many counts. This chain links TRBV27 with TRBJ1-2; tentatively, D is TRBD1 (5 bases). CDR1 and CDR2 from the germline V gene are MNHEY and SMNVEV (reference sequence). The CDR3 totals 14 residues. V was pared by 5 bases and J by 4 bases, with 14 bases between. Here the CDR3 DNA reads TGTGCCAGCAGTATACAGGCCTTCGGCTATGGCTACACCTTC. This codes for CASSIQAFGYGYTF.

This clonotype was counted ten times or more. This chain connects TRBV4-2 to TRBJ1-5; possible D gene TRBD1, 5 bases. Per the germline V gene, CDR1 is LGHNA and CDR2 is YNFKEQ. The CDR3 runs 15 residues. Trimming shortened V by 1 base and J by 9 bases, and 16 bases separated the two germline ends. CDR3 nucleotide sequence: TGTGCCAGCAGCCAAGTTGCGAGTGGGGCGAGGCCCCAGCATTTT. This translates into CASSQVASGARPQHF.

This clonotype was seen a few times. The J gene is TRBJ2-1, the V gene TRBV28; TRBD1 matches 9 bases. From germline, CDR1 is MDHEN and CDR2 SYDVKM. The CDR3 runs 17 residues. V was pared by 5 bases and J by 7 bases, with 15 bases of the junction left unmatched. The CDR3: CASSPLRWGTGRNEQFF. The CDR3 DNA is TGTGCCAGCAGTCCGTTGCGGTGGGGGACAGGGAGAAATGAGCAGTTCTTC.